A selection of T cell receptor beta chains follows, all from one sample in a study of cytomegalovirus exposure and HLA in healthy donors. The method was immunoSEQ multiplex PCR; TCRdb's version includes in-frame clones alone and lacks a portion of them. The sample yields about 140,000 clones, 70% to 90% seen once. Sequencing was carried out using PBMCs. The receptors come from a young woman in good health and CMV-seronegative. Each CDR3 is given with its conserved first and last residue. The D gene is left open where the match is weak. Size tells how often a clone was seen (once, few, many) or the class of an expanded clone, and some rows leave it out.

TRBJ2-1 | few | TRBV5-6 | TRBD2 | CASSLMASGSGYNEQFF | TGTGCCAGCAGCTTGATGGCTAGCGGGAGCGGCTACAATGAGCAGTTCTTC
TRBJ1-2 | . | TRBV4-1 | TRBD1 | CASSQIGLGQVRGYTF | TGCGCCAGCAGCCAAATTGGCTTAGGACAGGTTCGAGGCTACACCTTC
TRBJ2-7 | . | TRBV27 | TRBD1 | CASSPYSHRVDRGPSYEQYF | TGTGCCAGCAGCCCCTATTCACACCGGGTTGACAGGGGGCCCTCCTACGAGCAGTACTTC
TRBJ1-1 | . | TRBV5-1 | . | CASSFLATVKTEAFF | TGCGCCAGCAGCTTCCTCGCGACAGTCAAGACTGAAGCTTTCTTT
TRBJ1-4 | . | TRBV19 | TRBD1 | CASTLGQGVRKKLFF | TGTGCCAGTACCCTAGGACAGGGTGTACGAAAAAAACTGTTTTTT
TRBJ2-2 | . | TRBV2 | . | CASSEALAITGELFF | TGTGCCAGCAGTGAGGCACTAGCCATCACCGGGGAGCTGTTTTTT
TRBJ1-1 | . | TRBV5-1 | . | CASSGWTSMNTEAFF | TGCGCCAGCAGCGGGTGGACATCTATGAACACTGAAGCTTTCTTT
TRBJ1-1 | . | TRBV4-3 | TRBD1 | CASSQDMGPGGTEAFF | TGCGCCAGCAGCCAAGATATGGGGCCAGGGGGCACTGAAGCTTTCTTT
TRBJ2-7 | few | TRBV2 | TRBD2 | CASNRPGLAGAYEQYF | TGTGCCAGCAACCGCCCGGGACTAGCGGGGGCCTACGAGCAGTACTTC
TRBJ1-2 | . | TRBV6-6 | . | CASERGQLHYGYTF | TGTGCCAGCGAGAGAGGACAGCTTCATTATGGCTACACCTTC
TRBJ1-2 | . | TRBV18 | TRBD1 | CASSPDRVLSGYTF | TGTGCCAGCTCGCCGGACAGGGTTCTAAGTGGCTACACCTTC
TRBJ1-3 | . | TRBV6-1 | . | CASSLTGAGNTIYF | TGTGCCAGCAGTCTAACAGGTGCTGGAAACACCATATATTTT
TRBJ1-4 | . | TRBV2 | TRBD1 | CASSDGRQGARSGEKLFF | TGTGCCAGCAGTGATGGGCGACAGGGGGCCCGCTCGGGTGAAAAACTGTTTTTT
TRBJ1-2 | . | TRBV4-3 | . | CASSQDGGYGYTF | TGCGCCAGCAGCCAAGACGGGGGCTATGGCTACACCTTC
TRBJ2-2 | . | TRBV5-1 | TRBD2 | CASSLDQAGETGELFF | TGCGCCAGCAGCTTGGACCAAGCGGGGGAGACCGGGGAGCTGTTTTTT
TRBJ1-1 | . | TRBV2 | TRBD1 | CASSQEAKGGAIAFF | TGTGCCAGCAGTCAAGAGGCTAAAGGGGGCGCGATAGCTTTCTTT
TRBJ1-1 | . | TRBV5-1 | TRBD1 | CASSTQGAGVNTEAFF | TGCGCCAGCAGCACCCAGGGGGCCGGTGTGAACACTGAAGCTTTCTTT
TRBJ1-1 | . | TRBV6-1 | . | CASSGDRQNTEAFF | TGTGCCAGCAGCGGAGACAGACAGAACACTGAAGCTTTCTTT